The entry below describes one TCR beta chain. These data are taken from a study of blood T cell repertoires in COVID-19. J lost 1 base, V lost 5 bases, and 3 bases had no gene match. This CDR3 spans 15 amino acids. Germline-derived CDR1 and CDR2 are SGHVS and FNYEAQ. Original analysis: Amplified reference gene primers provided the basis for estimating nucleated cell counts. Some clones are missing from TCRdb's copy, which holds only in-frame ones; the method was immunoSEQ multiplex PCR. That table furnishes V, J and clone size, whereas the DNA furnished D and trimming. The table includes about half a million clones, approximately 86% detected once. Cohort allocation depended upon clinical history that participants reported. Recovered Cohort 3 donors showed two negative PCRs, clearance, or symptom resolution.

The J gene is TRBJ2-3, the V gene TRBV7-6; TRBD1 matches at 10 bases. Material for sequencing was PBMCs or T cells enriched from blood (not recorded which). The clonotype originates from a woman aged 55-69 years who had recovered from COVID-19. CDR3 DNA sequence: TGTGCCAGCAGCGGTGGGACAGGGGGCACAGATACGCAGTATTTT. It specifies CASSGGTGGTDTQYF.